This TCR beta chain was captured by sequencing in a study of CD8 T cells in ankylosing spondylitis. In making TCR beta libraries, quantitative 5'-RACE with molecular barcodes was used. TCRdb redid the calling of the 5' RACE reads with MiXCR, one entry per CDR3 protein. The table records about 400,000 distinct CDR3 sequences, around 20% of them present only once. The V end lost 6 bases, the J end lost 10 bases, and 10 bases lay between the germline ends. The CDR3 extends over 11 amino acids. Findings and caveats of the study: A TCR beta motif of roughly eight highly homologous variants seemed to mark ankylosing spondylitis blood.

Details on this clonotype: Its antigen is not identified.

The sequencing sample was made of blood, either unsorted or a sorted T cell fraction (not recorded which). This sequence joins TRBV12-3 or TRBV12-4 and TRBJ2-1; no definite D call. The receptor's source is a male donor with ankylosing spondylitis or in good health (not recorded which). This chain's CDR3 is CASSPGREQFF. The CDR3 DNA follows: TGTGCCAGCAGCCCGGGTAGGGAGCAGTTCTTC.